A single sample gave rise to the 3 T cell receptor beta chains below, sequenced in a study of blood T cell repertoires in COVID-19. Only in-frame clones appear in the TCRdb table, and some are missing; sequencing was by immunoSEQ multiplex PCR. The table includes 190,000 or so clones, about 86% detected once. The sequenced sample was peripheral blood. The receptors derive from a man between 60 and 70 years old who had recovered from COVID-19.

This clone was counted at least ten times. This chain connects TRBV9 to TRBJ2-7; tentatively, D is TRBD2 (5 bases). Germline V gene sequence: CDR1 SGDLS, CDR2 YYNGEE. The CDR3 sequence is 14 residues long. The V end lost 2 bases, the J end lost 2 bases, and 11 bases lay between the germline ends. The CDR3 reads CASSVSGGTYEQYF. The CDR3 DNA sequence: TGTGCCAGCAGCGTGAGCGGCGGTACCTACGAGCAGTACTTC.

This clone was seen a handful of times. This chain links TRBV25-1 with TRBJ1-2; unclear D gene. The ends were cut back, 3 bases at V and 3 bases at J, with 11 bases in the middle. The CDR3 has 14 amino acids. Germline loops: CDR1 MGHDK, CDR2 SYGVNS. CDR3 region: CASSDRLKDYGYTF. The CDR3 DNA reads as TGTGCCAGCAGTGACCGACTCAAGGACTATGGCTACACCTTC.

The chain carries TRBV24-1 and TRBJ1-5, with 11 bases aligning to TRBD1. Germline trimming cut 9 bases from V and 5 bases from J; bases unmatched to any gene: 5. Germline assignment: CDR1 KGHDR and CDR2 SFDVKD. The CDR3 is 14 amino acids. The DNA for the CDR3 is TGTGCCACCCTGGGACAGGGGGTGGATCAGCCCCAGCATTTT. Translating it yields CATLGQGVDQPQHF.